This passage covers 6 T cell receptor beta chains from one sample sequenced in a study of Ad26.COV2.S vaccination and SARS-CoV-2 variants. TCRdb's copy holds only in-frame clones and misses some; the assay was immunoSEQ multiplex PCR. This sample carries about 400,000 clones, roughly 90% of them seen once, and the ten largest clones take around 3.6%. Treatment indicated: some 20 received Ad26.COV2.S at low or high dose, single or two shots; about 5 received placebo; per-sample allocation not given. At day 63 after the first vaccine or placebo injection, samples were drawn. The sequencing used peripheral blood, collected in a trial of Ad26.COV2.S vaccine versus placebo. The receptors come from a person aged 18-60 years who received the Ad26.COV2.S COVID-19 vaccine or a placebo.

The chain couples TRBV6-6 to TRBJ1-3, with D possibly being TRBD1 (5 bases). V was cut by 6 bases and J by 4 bases, with 31 bases left in between. The CDR3 consists of 20 residues. Germline V CDR1 and CDR2: MNHNY, SVGAGI (reference sequence). DNA for the CDR3: TGTGCCAGCAGCCGCCCAGTTGGCGGGACCTCATCTTTTAACGGAAACACCATATATTTT. It is translated as CASSRPVGGTSSFNGNTIYF.

The V and J genes are TRBV7-2 and TRBJ2-7; 8 bases map to TRBD2. Germline V lookup: CDR1 SGHTA, CDR2 FQGNSA. V was pared by 1 base and J by 4 bases, with 9 bases of the junction left unmatched. The CDR3 consists of 16 residues. CDR3 sequence (DNA): TGTGCCAGCAGCTTAGATCCCCTAGCGGGCGGATACGAGCAGTACTTC. It codes for CASSLDPLAGGYEQYF.

V gene TRBV7-8 combines with J gene TRBJ2-3; D may be TRBD1 or TRBD2 (6 bases each). Germline CDR1 SGHVS, CDR2 FQNEAQ. Trimming removed 2 bases from V and 2 bases from J, with 17 bases in between. The CDR3 contains 17 residues. The chain's CDR3 is CASSLRPGGRFTDTQYF. CDR3 nucleotides: TGTGCCAGCAGCTTACGTCCCGGGGGCCGATTCACAGATACGCAGTATTTT.

V and J are TRBV7-6 and TRBJ2-7; TRBD1 matches 7 bases. The CDR3 length is 14 residues. V shed 4 bases, J shed 0 bases, and the junction held 3 bases outside the gene matches. CDR1 and CDR2 from the germline V gene are SGHVS and FNYEAQ. CDR3 sequence (DNA): TGTGCCAGCAGCTGGGGACAGAGCTCCTACGAGCAGTACTTC. Translating gives CASSWGQSSYEQYF.

The rearrangement links TRBV7-9 to TRBJ2-3, with 7 bases aligning to TRBD1. The junction had 10 bases not matched to a gene; V was cut back by 0 bases and J by 4 bases. Germline V gene sequence: CDR1 SEHNR, CDR2 FQNEAQ (reference sequence). The CDR3 is 17 amino acids. The CDR3: CASSLAGTGVQADTQYF. Written as DNA, the CDR3 is TGTGCCAGCAGCTTAGCGGGCACAGGGGTCCAAGCAGATACGCAGTATTTT.

The chain recombines TRBV13 with TRBJ1-2; D is perhaps TRBD1 (6 bases). Trimming pared 7 bases from V and 2 bases from J, leaving 17 bases between. In germline, CDR1 is PRHDT, CDR2 FYEKMQ (reference sequence). This CDR3 is built from 15 residues. The CDR3 DNA reads TGTGCCAGCACCCGAGGGGGGGGCAAGAACTATGGCTACACCTTC. Amino acid sequence: CASTRGGGKNYGYTF.